The 22 T cell receptor beta chains given below trace back to one sample, sequenced in a study of cytomegalovirus exposure and HLA in healthy donors. The PCR contained 60 Vbeta and 13 Jbeta primers. TCRdb keeps only in-frame clones here, not all; method: immunoSEQ multiplex PCR. The sample includes approximately 200,000 clones, approximately 81% seen only once; the top ten take around 1.9%. Sequencing was performed on PBMCs. These receptors came from a woman between 18 and 29 years old in good health and CMV-seropositive.

V and J are TRBV18 and TRBJ2-7; the D gene is possibly TRBD2 (6 bases). Trimming removed 4 bases at V and 6 bases at J, with 13 bases between. CDR3 size: 13 residues. Germline CDR1 KGHSH, CDR2 LQKENI. For the CDR3, the DNA is TGTGCCAGCTCACACTCGGGGGACGCCGAGCAGTACTTC. Translated: CASSHSGDAEQYF. The full variable domain, rest sourced from reference TRBV18 and TRBJ2-7, is NAGVMQNPRHLVRRRGQEARLRCSPMKGHSHVYWYRQLPEEGLKFMVYLQKENIIDESGMPKERFSAEFPKEGPSILRIQQVVRGDSAAYFCASSHSGDAEQYFGPGTRLTVT.

The rearrangement joins TRBV29-1 to TRBJ1-2, with 8 positions matching TRBD1. Germline V CDR1 and CDR2: SQVTM, ANQGSEA. Losses at the gene ends were 0 bases for V and 7 bases for J; bases not matched to a gene: 10. This CDR3 is built from 15 residues. The CDR3 here is CSVEEAGGGFFGYTF. CDR3 coding DNA: TGCAGCGTTGAAGAGGCAGGGGGCGGCTTTTTTGGCTACACCTTC.

V gene TRBV6-1 combines with J gene TRBJ2-7; D is unresolved. V dropped 2 bases and J dropped 3 bases, with 5 bases sitting between them. The germline V gene encodes CDR1 MNHNS and CDR2 SASEGT. The CDR3 sequence is 12 residues long. As DNA, the CDR3 is TGTGCCAGCAGTGAACGGGTCTACGAGCAGTACGTC. Translated, it gives CASSERVYEQYV.

The rearrangement links TRBV5-4 to TRBJ2-1; D remains ambiguous. Trimming removed 4 bases at V and 2 bases at J, with 4 bases between. Germline CDR1 reads SGHNT; CDR2 reads YYREEE (reference sequence). The CDR3 sequence is 12 residues long. CDR3 residues: CASSPTYNEQFF. The DNA of the CDR3 is TGTGCCAGCAGCCCAACCTACAATGAGCAGTTCTTC.

The chain combines TRBV7-8 with TRBJ1-4; 7 nucleotides match TRBD1. This CDR3 has 15 residues. Germline V gene sequence: CDR1 SGHVS, CDR2 FQNEAQ. With V trimmed by 5 bases and J by 7 bases, 10 bases remained unmatched. This chain's CDR3 is CASSPDRARGEKLFF. The CDR3 coding sequence is TGTGCCAGCAGCCCTGACAGGGCGAGGGGTGAAAAACTGTTTTTT.

The gene calls are TRBV7-9 and TRBJ2-1, with D unresolved. The CDR3 covers 17 residues. V was cut by 10 bases and J by 7 bases, with 29 bases left in between. CDR1 SEHNR and CDR2 FQNEAQ come from the germline V gene (reference sequence). The CDR3 loop is CATLEWVEISRINEQFF. CDR3 coding DNA: TGTGCCACATTAGAGTGGGTGGAGATCAGCCGGATAAATGAGCAGTTCTTC.

The chain has TRBV29-1 and TRBJ2-7; D may be TRBD2 (6 bases). The CDR3 loop spans 12 amino acids. Germline V lookup: CDR1 SQVTM, CDR2 ANQGSEA. Trimming shortened V by 1 base and J by 3 bases, and 7 bases separated the two germline ends. In nucleotides, the CDR3 is TGCAGCGTTGAAGGGACTAACTACGAGCAGTACTTC. Residues: CSVEGTNYEQYF.

J is TRBJ2-1 and V is TRBV6-5; D is undetermined. Trimming took 5 bases from V and 0 from J, leaving 11 bases between them. Per the germline V gene, CDR1 is MNHEY and CDR2 is SVGAGI. The CDR3 consists of 15 residues. CDR3 coding DNA: TGTGCCAGCAGTCTCCAGGCGAGCTCCTACAATGAGCAGTTCTTC. Translating it yields CASSLQASSYNEQFF.

The rearrangement links TRBV19 to TRBJ2-7; TRBD2 matches 7 bases. Germline V gene sequence: CDR1 LNHDA, CDR2 SQIVND (reference sequence). V lost 11 bases and J lost 0; bases outside the gene matches: 7. This CDR3 contains 13 residues. CDR3 region: CAAGTTSSYEQYF. The CDR3 nucleotides are TGTGCCGCCGGGACTACGAGCTCCTACGAGCAGTACTTC.

The gene calls are TRBV4-2 and TRBJ2-3; D call uncertain. The CDR3 length is 17 residues. V was pared by 1 base and J by 8 bases, with 22 bases between. From germline, CDR1 is LGHNA and CDR2 YNFKEQ. CDR3: CASSQVPPATQPGTQYF. The CDR3 DNA is TGTGCCAGCAGCCAAGTACCCCCAGCGACGCAACCGGGTACGCAGTATTTT.

The chain joins TRBV7-3 to TRBJ2-3; D is ambiguous. Per the germline V gene, CDR1 is SGHTA and CDR2 is FQGTGA. Deletions cut 2 bases from V and 5 bases from J, with 14 bases between. The CDR3 consists of 15 residues. The CDR3 is CASSLGTVTEDTQYF. The CDR3 DNA is TGTGCCAGCAGCTTAGGAACAGTCACGGAAGATACGCAGTATTTT.

The V gene is TRBV5-6, the J gene TRBJ1-2; D not resolved. The CDR3 spans 14 residues. Germline CDR1 and CDR2: SGHDT and YYEEEE. Trimming removed 4 bases at V and 8 bases at J, with 18 bases between. Written as DNA, the CDR3 is TGTGCCAGCAGCCGGAGCCTGGCGTACTTAGGCTACACCTTC. It encodes CASSRSLAYLGYTF.

The chain couples TRBV28 to TRBJ1-2; the match to TRBD1 covers 7 bases. Unmatched junction bases numbered 8, after V lost 5 bases and J lost 8 bases. Germline V lookup: CDR1 MDHEN, CDR2 SYDVKM. CDR3 length: 13 amino acids. CDR3 nucleotide sequence: TGTGCCAGCAGTCTACGGGACAGACGCGGCTACACCTTC. As protein: CASSLRDRRGYTF.

The V call is TRBV29-1, the J call TRBJ2-5, with D unclear. Germline CDR1 is SQVTM and CDR2 is ANQGSEA. Trimming took off 2 bases at V and 5 bases at J, with 18 bases between the two ends. CDR3 length: 15 amino acids. The DNA of the CDR3 is TGCAGCGTTGAACTTTGGGCCTCCATTTCGGAGACCCAGTACTTC. Its translation is CSVELWASISETQYF.

This clone is a singleton in its sample. The chain is built from TRBV7-2 and TRBJ2-5; 9 bases fit TRBD2. With V trimmed by 0 bases and J by 4 bases, 6 bases remained unmatched. CDR1 SGHTA and CDR2 FQGNSA come from the germline V gene. The CDR3 covers 16 residues. CDR3 amino acids: CASSLARRGGAETQYF. CDR3 nucleotide sequence: TGTGCCAGCAGCTTAGCTCGGCGGGGGGGGGCAGAGACCCAGTACTTC.

As regards this clone: Germline is not matched at one junction end, which may reflect a read error. The chain combines TRBV4-3 with TRBJ1-2, with D maybe TRBD1 (6 bases). This CDR3 has 13 residues. Germline lookup yields CDR1 LGHNA and CDR2 YSLEER. Here the CDR3 reads CAGSQLGGGGYTF. CDR3 DNA: TGCGCCGGCAGCCAACTAGGCGGGGGCGGCTACACCTTC.

The chain couples TRBV2 to TRBJ2-3, with D possibly matching TRBD2 (5 bases). Per the germline V gene, CDR1 is SNHLY and CDR2 is FYNNEI. V lost 8 bases and J 4 bases, leaving 25 bases between the germline ends. This CDR3 spans 17 amino acids. DNA of the CDR3: TGTGCCAGCTTGGGAGTCGTCGCGACATGGGTCGCAGATACGCAGTATTTT. Translated: CASLGVVATWVADTQYF. The full variable domain, its missing parts supplied by reference TRBV2 and TRBJ2-3, is EPEVTQTPSHQVTQMGQEVILRCVPISNHLYFYWYRQILGQKVEFLVSFYNNEISEKSEIFDDQFSVERPDGSNFTLKIRSTKLEDSAMYFCASLGVVATWVADTQYFGPGTRLTVL.

This clone has just a few counts. The rearrangement joins TRBV5-5 to TRBJ1-1; D ambiguous. Germline CDR1 SGHKS, CDR2 YYEKEE (reference sequence). Trimming stripped 7 bases from V and 0 bases from J, with 4 bases between. This CDR3 region has 11 residues. DNA for the CDR3: TGTGCCAGCGAGATGAACACTGAAGCTTTCTTT. Translating it yields CASEMNTEAFF.

This clone has only a few counts. The chain uses TRBV2 and TRBJ1-1, with TRBD1 matching over 8 bases. With 9 bases clipped from V and 10 bases from J, the junction kept 16 bases outside the gene matches. The CDR3 contains 14 residues. Germline V CDR1 and CDR2: SNHLY, FYNNEI. CDR3: CASRGDRTYSGAFF. The CDR3 DNA reads TGTGCCAGTAGGGGGGACAGGACCTATTCAGGAGCTTTCTTT.

V and J are TRBV28 and TRBJ2-7; 10 nucleotides match TRBD2. Germline V gene sequence: CDR1 MDHEN, CDR2 SYDVKM. The junction had 1 base not matched to a gene; V was cut back by 5 bases and J by 0 bases. The CDR3 is 14 residues long. The DNA for the CDR3 is TGTGCCAGCAGTAGCGGGGGGGCCTCCTACGAGCAGTACGTC. Its translation: CASSSGGASYEQYV.

This clone was counted between two and nine times. The chain combines TRBV5-4 with TRBJ1-2; D gene unclear. CDR1 is SGHNT and CDR2 is YYREEE in the germline V gene (reference sequence). This CDR3 region has 15 residues. V was cut by 2 bases and J by 7 bases, with 18 bases left in between. CDR3 sequence (DNA): TGTGCCAGCAGCTTTGTTCGGGGTATGTTAGGTGGCTACACCTTC. Its translation is CASSFVRGMLGGYTF.

The rearrangement links TRBV4-2 to TRBJ2-7; no clear D gene. The CDR3 extends over 12 amino acids. With 4 bases removed from V and 0 bases from J, the gap between germline ends came to 4 bases. The germline gives CDR1 LGHNA, CDR2 YNFKEQ. CDR3 loop: CASSPVSYEQYF. As DNA, the CDR3 is TGTGCCAGCAGCCCCGTCTCCTACGAGCAGTACTTC.